The rows below give T cell receptor beta chains drawn from one sample of a study of shared clonotypes between healthy human individuals. Assay: immunoSEQ multiplex PCR; the TCRdb copy retains only in-frame clones and omits some. The sample records approximately 2,000,000 clones, over 85% being singletons. Sequencing was done on a sample of naive CD8+ T cells from PBMCs. The origin of the receptors is a man aged 18 to 30 in good health. Some clones in this sample may be carry-over from other donors' samples. The CDR3 runs from the conserved cysteine through the conserved F or W. A D gene is named only where the DNA matches it firmly. Some rows mark clone size as missing; the rest say once, few, many or name a class of expanded clone.

clone_size j_call d_call v_call cdr3_aa cdr3_nt
few TRBJ2-1 TRBD2 TRBV9 CASSVGASGYNEQFF TGTGCCAGCAGCGTAGGGGCTAGCGGCTACAATGAGCAGTTCTTC
NA TRBJ2-3 TRBD2 TRBV4-1 CASSHRGLAGGSDTQYF TGCGCCAGCAGCCACCGTGGACTAGCGGGAGGCTCAGATACGCAGTATTTT
NA TRBJ2-1 NA TRBV23-1 CASSQSWTGFSYNEQFF TGCGCCAGCAGTCAATCTTGGACCGGTTTTTCCTACAATGAGCAGTTCTTC
NA TRBJ2-5 TRBD2 TRBV7-2 CASSPSFTSGVEETQYF TGTGCCAGCAGCCCGTCCTTTACTAGCGGGGTAGAAGAGACCCAGTACTTC
NA TRBJ1-2 NA TRBV10-3 CAISGWSGVDGYTF TGTGCCATCAGTGGCTGGTCCGGGGTTGATGGCTACACCTTC
NA TRBJ1-1 TRBD1 TRBV7-9 CASSRQGAEGTEAFF TGTGCCAGCAGCCGACAGGGGGCCGAGGGCACTGAAGCTTTCTTT
NA TRBJ2-7 NA TRBV11-2 CASSTDYEQYF TGTGCCAGCAGCACCGACTACGAGCAGTACTTC
NA TRBJ2-1 NA TRBV6-6 CASSYSSGDPLNEQFF TGTGCCAGCAGTTACTCCTCAGGGGACCCCCTCAATGAGCAGTTCTTC
NA TRBJ2-3 NA TRBV6-4 CASRNDDTQYF TGTGCCAGCAGGAACGATGATACGCAGTATTTT
NA TRBJ1-3 TRBD1 TRBV2 CASSARTGGFSGNTIYF TGTGCCAGCAGCGCTCGGACAGGGGGATTTTCTGGAAACACCATATATTTT
NA TRBJ1-1 TRBD1 TRBV7-8 CASSARQGEMGGAFF TGTGCCAGCAGCGCCCGACAGGGGGAAATGGGGGGAGCTTTCTTT
NA TRBJ2-1 TRBD2 TRBV11-1 CASSPRQGLAAQGNELFF TGTGCCAGCAGCCCAAGACAGGGACTAGCGGCTCAGGGGAATGAGCTGTTCTTC
NA TRBJ1-5 NA TRBV4-3 CASSQEWGVQPQHF TGCGCCAGCAGCCAAGAATGGGGGGTTCAGCCCCAGCATTTT
NA TRBJ2-5 TRBD1 TRBV5-1 CASSFMRTGEETQYF TGCGCCAGCAGCTTCATGCGCACAGGGGAAGAGACCCAGTACTTC
NA TRBJ2-5 TRBD1 TRBV19 CASSIDRVGRETQYF TGTGCCAGTAGTATTGACAGGGTGGGACGGGAGACCCAGTACTTC
NA TRBJ2-1 TRBD2 TRBV5-1 CASSPTSGMVNEQFF TGCGCCAGCAGCCCGACTAGCGGGATGGTCAATGAGCAGTTCTTC
NA TRBJ2-1 TRBD1 TRBV14 CASSQAGGRNEQFF TGTGCCAGCAGCCAAGCAGGGGGAAGGAATGAGCAGTTCTTC
NA TRBJ2-7 NA TRBV27 CASSLGRGSEQYF TGTGCCAGCAGTTTGGGTCGGGGTTCCGAGCAGTACTTC
NA TRBJ2-7 NA TRBV10-3 CAISESGGHRIQYEQYF TGTGCCATCAGTGAGTCAGGCGGACATCGGATTCAATACGAGCAGTACTTC
NA TRBJ2-3 NA TRBV9 CASSVMAADTQYF TGTGCCAGCAGCGTAATGGCAGCGGATACGCAGTATTTT
NA TRBJ2-6 NA TRBV10-1 CASSESTGANVLTF TGCGCCAGCAGTGAGTCGACCGGGGCCAACGTCCTGACTTTC
few TRBJ2-5 TRBD2 TRBV10-3 CAMERGGETQYF TGTGCCATGGAGCGGGGGGGAGAGACCCAGTACTTC
few TRBJ1-1 NA TRBV19 CASSTRDLGNTEAFF TGTGCCAGTAGTACTCGGGACCTAGGGAACACTGAAGCTTTCTTT
NA TRBJ2-1 TRBD1 TRBV27 CASSLTRGPNEQFF TGTGCCAGCAGTTTAACCAGGGGGCCGAATGAGCAGTTCTTC
NA TRBJ1-5 NA TRBV5-4 CASRRDKNQPQHF TGTGCCAGCAGAAGGGACAAGAATCAGCCCCAGCATTTT
once TRBJ2-3 NA TRBV10-2 CASSEFSGPSTDTQYF TGCGCCAGCAGTGAGTTTTCGGGACCTAGCACAGATACGCAGTATTTT
NA TRBJ2-2 NA TRBV28 CASSLSNTGELFF TGTGCCAGCAGCCTATCGAACACCGGGGAGCTGTTTTTT
NA TRBJ2-5 TRBD2 TRBV19 CASSALAGALETQYF TGTGCCAGTAGTGCACTAGCGGGGGCTTTGGAGACCCAGTACTTC
NA TRBJ2-1 NA TRBV5-6 CASSLGREQFF TGTGCCAGCAGCTTGGGCCGGGAGCAGTTCTTC
NA TRBJ1-2 NA TRBV27 CASSLYPGVQGLYGYTF TGTGCCAGCAGTTTATACCCGGGTGTACAAGGGCTCTATGGCTACACCTTC
NA TRBJ1-4 TRBD1 TRBV4-2 CASSQKGQGGGNEKLFF TGTGCCAGCAGCCAAAAAGGACAGGGCGGGGGTAATGAAAAACTGTTTTTT
NA TRBJ1-5 NA TRBV6-6 CASSYTQQPQHF TGTGCCAGCAGTTATACTCAACAGCCCCAGCATTTT
once TRBJ2-7 NA TRBV28 CASSLMLGYEQYF TGTGCCAGCAGTTTAATGTTGGGGTACGAGCAGTACTTC
once TRBJ1-1 NA TRBV15 CATSTNLGNTEAFF TGTGCCACCAGCACCAACCTGGGAAACACTGAAGCTTTCTTT
NA TRBJ2-5 NA TRBV29-1 CSVDGPYQETQYF TGCAGCGTTGATGGGCCGTACCAAGAGACCCAGTACTTC
NA TRBJ1-1 NA TRBV7-9 CASSFAPGAEAFF TGTGCCAGCAGCTTCGCCCCGGGGGCTGAAGCTTTCTTT
NA TRBJ2-1 TRBD2 TRBV6-1 CASSEAGLAGVEQFF TGTGCCAGCAGTGAAGCGGGACTAGCGGGAGTTGAGCAGTTCTTC
NA TRBJ2-7 TRBD1 TRBV6-1 CASSEWGQGFHEQYF TGTGCCAGCAGTGAATGGGGACAGGGGTTTCACGAGCAGTACTTC
NA TRBJ1-2 NA TRBV9 CASSVGRSDGYTF TGTGCCAGCAGCGTCGGGCGATCGGATGGCTACACCTTC
NA TRBJ2-5 NA TRBV29-1 CSVELRRGPETQYF TGCAGCGTTGAACTCCGTAGGGGTCCAGAGACCCAGTACTTC
NA TRBJ2-1 TRBD2 TRBV7-6 CASSLRIGGASGRVYYNEQFF TGTGCCAGCAGCCTCAGGATCGGGGGTGCTAGCGGGAGGGTGTATTACAATGAGCAGTTCTTC
NA TRBJ2-7 TRBD1 TRBV27 CASSPRTGGTYEQYF TGTGCCAGCAGTCCCCGGACAGGGGGAACCTACGAGCAGTACTTC
NA TRBJ1-2 NA TRBV6-1 CATGGGYTF TGTGCCACAGGCGGTGGCTACACCTTC
NA TRBJ2-2 NA TRBV5-4 CASSRADRTGELFF TGTGCCAGCAGCCGGGCGGACCGCACCGGGGAGCTGTTTTTT
NA TRBJ1-2 NA TRBV9 CASSGTNYGYTF TGTGCCAGCAGCGGAACTAACTATGGCTACACCTTC
NA TRBJ2-7 NA TRBV27 CASSLSRGGLSEQYF TGTGCCAGCAGTTTATCAAGGGGAGGTCTGAGCGAGCAGTACTTC
NA TRBJ2-2 TRBD2 TRBV11-1 CASSLDWLAEANTGELFF TGTGCCAGCAGCTTAGATTGGCTAGCGGAGGCCAACACCGGGGAGCTGTTTTTT